These 27 T cell receptor beta chains came from one sample sequenced in a study of T-cell reconstitution after alpha-beta-depleted transplantation in children. Unique molecular identifiers featured in how the TCRbeta library was prepared. Via MiXCR, TCRdb re-called the PCR reads, giving one row per CDR3 protein. The sample has more than 100,000 distinct CDR3 sequences, under 30% seen once. The sequences come from PBMCs, mostly from graft donor cells, collected 180 days after TCRalphabeta/CD19-depleted stem cell transplant. Receptors were obtained from a male patient between 2 and 10 years old who had a stem cell transplant for chronic granulomatous disease, so the T cells may come from the graft donor.

The gene calls are TRBV7-2 and TRBJ2-1; no definite D call. The V end was cut by 1 base, the J end by 6 bases, with 7 bases between. The CDR3 is 13 amino acids. The V gene's germline CDR1 is SGHTA and CDR2 FQGNSA. CDR3 nucleotide sequence: TGTGCCAGCAGCTTAGACCCCCCCAATGAGCAGTTCTTC. Translating gives CASSLDPPNEQFF.

CDR3 sequence reads: CASRRASGSSYEQYF. CDR3 nucleotide sequence: TGTGCCAGCAGACGCGCTAGCGGGAGCTCCTACGAGCAGTACTTC. V and J are TRBV28 and TRBJ2-7; 10 bases are a match to TRBD2. The CDR3 runs to 15 residues. The ends lost 6 bases at V and 0 bases at J; junction bases unmatched: 5. Germline CDR1 MDHEN, CDR2 SYDVKM.

This clonotype occurred many times. The limits of the CDR3 on the DNA are not certain, so only TCRdb's listed CDR3 is given. The V call is TRBV27, the J call TRBJ2-3; the table's D call of TRBD2 was not tested on the DNA. Germline V gives CDR1 MNHEY, CDR2 SMNVEV (reference sequence). Ends included, the CDR3 has 13 residues. CDR3 amino acids: CASSFRGRDTQYF.

This clonotype was observed many times. The chain recombines TRBV5-1 with TRBJ2-4, with D uncertain. V was shortened by 7 bases and J by 13 bases, with 12 bases between the two germline ends. The length of the CDR3 is 10 residues. The germline CDR1 and CDR2 sequences are SGHRS and YFSETQ. The DNA of the CDR3 is TGCGCCAGCCCCACACCACTACAGTACTTC. Translated: CASPTPLQYF.

The V and J genes are TRBV5-6 and TRBJ2-3, with 7 bases lining up with TRBD1. The CDR3 has 16 amino acids. V was clipped by 3 bases and J by 0 bases; unmatched bases: 7. Germline lookup yields CDR1 SGHDT and CDR2 YYEEEE. This CDR3 reads CASSWAGTASTDTQYF. Here the CDR3 DNA reads TGTGCCAGCAGCTGGGCCGGGACAGCTAGCACAGATACGCAGTATTTT. The complete variable domain, with remaining parts taken from reference TRBV5-6 and TRBJ2-3, reads DAGVTQSPTHLIKTRGQQVTLRCSPKSGHDTVSWYQQALGQGPQFIFQYYEEEERQRGNFPDRFSGHQFPNYSSELNVNALLLGDSALYLCASSWAGTASTDTQYFGPGTRLTVL.

This clonotype was picked up many times. The chain carries TRBV30 and TRBJ1-4, with D possibly TRBD1 on 5 matching bases. Germline CDR1 and CDR2: GTSNPN and SVGIG (reference sequence). The CDR3 extends over 12 amino acids. Deletions cut 4 bases from V and 11 bases from J, with 14 bases between. In nucleotides, the CDR3 is TGTGCCTGGACCCCCCAGGGAGGGAAACTGTTTTTT. Translation: CAWTPQGGKLFF.

The sample holds one count of this clonotype. The chain is built from TRBV14 and TRBJ2-2, with D unresolved. The CDR3 consists of 12 residues. Trimming took 4 bases from V and 7 from J, leaving 7 bases between them. From germline, CDR1 is SGHDN and CDR2 FVKESK. DNA for the CDR3: TGTGCCAGCAGCCTCGCGGTCGGGGAGCTGTTTTTT. Its translation is CASSLAVGELFF. The full variable domain, its missing parts supplied by reference TRBV14 and TRBJ2-2, is EAGVTQFPSHSVIEKGQTVTLRCDPISGHDNLYWYRRVMGKEIKFLLHFVKESKQDESGMPNNRFLAERTGGTYSTLKVQPAELEDSGVYFCASSLAVGELFFGEGSRLTVL.

In this sample, this clonotype turned up many times. V gene TRBV20-1 combines with J gene TRBJ2-5; no definite D call. Trimming took 6 bases from V and 2 from J, leaving 19 bases between them. Germline CDR1 is DFQATT and CDR2 is SNEGSKA (reference sequence). This CDR3 comprises 15 residues. In DNA, the CDR3 is TGCAGTGCCCCCTCCCGGCAGTATGGACAAGAGACCCAGTACTTC. Translation: CSAPSRQYGQETQYF.

This clonotype was picked up one time. The chain uses TRBV28 and TRBJ2-3; 9 bases are a match to TRBD2. CDR1 and CDR2 from the germline V gene are MDHEN and SYDVKM. Trimming at V came to 6 bases and at J to 11 bases, leaving 15 bases not matched to a gene. The CDR3 length is 15 residues. The CDR3 nucleotides read TGTGCCAGCAGCGCCCAGCTAGCGGGGACCCTGGGGCAGTATTTT. Its protein product is CASSAQLAGTLGQYF.

In its sample, this clonotype was seen a few times. The chain employs TRBV7-9 and TRBJ2-3; D gene ambiguous. Germline values: CDR1 SEHNR, CDR2 FQNEAQ (reference sequence). The CDR3 consists of 15 residues. V was cut by 6 bases and J by 0 bases, with 13 bases left in between. The CDR3 DNA follows: TGTGCCAGCAGGGCCGTGCCCTCTAGCACAGATACGCAGTATTTT. Residues: CASRAVPSSTDTQYF.

CDR3: CASSDNRGISQLETQYF. The CDR3, as DNA: TGCGCCAGCAGCGATAACAGAGGAATTTCGCAACTAGAGACCCAGTACTTC. The chain recombines TRBV10-2 with TRBJ2-5; D uncertain. This CDR3 has 17 amino acids. V lost 6 bases and J lost 4, with 24 bases in between. In germline, CDR1 is WSHSY, CDR2 SAAADI.

This clonotype was counted many times. The rearrangement uses TRBV7-2 and TRBJ1-5; the D gene is possibly TRBD1 (6 bases). Germline CDR1 and CDR2: SGHTA and FQGNSA. The CDR3 length is 15 residues. V was clipped by 2 bases and J by 3 bases, with 11 bases between them. CDR3 in DNA: TGTGCCAGCAGCTTAAACAGGGCGCTCAATCAGCCCCAGCATTTT. It specifies CASSLNRALNQPQHF.

This clonotype was seen a few times. The gene calls are TRBV29-1 and TRBJ1-2; D is unresolved. Germline-derived CDR1 and CDR2 are SQVTM and ANQGSEA. V shed 7 bases and J shed 4 bases, with 10 bases lying between them. The CDR3 is 11 residues long. The CDR3 protein is CSALAVYGYTF. The CDR3 nucleotides read TGCAGCGCATTGGCAGTCTATGGCTACACCTTC.

This clonotype was observed at least ten times. The chain links TRBV7-2 to TRBJ2-7, with 8 bases that match TRBD1. CDR1 SGHTA and CDR2 FQGNSA come from the germline V gene. The CDR3 loop spans 14 amino acids. V dropped 5 bases and J dropped 3; count of bases not matched to a gene: 6. The DNA of the CDR3 is TGTGCCAGCAGCCAGACAGGGGTTGGCTACGAGCAGTACTTC. This encodes CASSQTGVGYEQYF.

This clonotype showed up just a few times. This sequence joins TRBV7-9 and TRBJ2-4; 9 nucleotides match TRBD1. With 5 bases clipped from V and 7 bases from J, the junction kept 3 bases outside the gene matches. CDR3 length: 13 residues. Germline V lookup: CDR1 SEHNR, CDR2 FQNEAQ (reference sequence). In DNA, the CDR3 is TGTGCCAGCAGCCGAGGACAGGGGAACATTCAGTACTTC. It translates to CASSRGQGNIQYF.

Ten or more counts support this clonotype. This chain joins TRBV7-9 and TRBJ2-1, with 7 bases that match TRBD2. The CDR3 spans 16 residues. The ends lost 5 bases at V and 0 bases at J; junction bases unmatched: 7. CDR1 and CDR2 (germline): SEHNR, FQNEAQ (reference sequence). The CDR3 region has the DNA TGTGCCAGCAGCCCCACTAGCGTAAGCTCCTACAATGAGCAGTTCTTC. This gives the protein CASSPTSVSSYNEQFF.

This clonotype was counted only a few times. The chain's CDR3 is CSAQQSYYGYTF. The DNA for the CDR3 is TGCAGTGCTCAACAGTCATACTATGGCTACACCTTC. This chain connects TRBV20-1 to TRBJ1-2; no clear D. The ends were cut back, 5 bases at V and 3 bases at J, with 10 bases in the middle. CDR3 size: 12 residues. Germline V gene sequence: CDR1 DFQATT, CDR2 SNEGSKA (reference sequence).

This clonotype was seen ten or more times. The CDR3 sequence: CSARDLFQGLAVTIKNIQYF. For the CDR3, the DNA is TGCAGTGCTAGAGATCTTTTCCAGGGACTAGCGGTTACAATAAAAAACATTCAGTACTTC. The chain combines TRBV20-1 with TRBJ2-4; TRBD2 agrees at 11 bases. The CDR3 totals 20 residues. Losses at the gene ends were 0 bases for V and 4 bases for J; bases not matched to a gene: 17. Germline lookup yields CDR1 DFQATT and CDR2 SNEGSKA (reference sequence).

This clonotype was picked up many times. The chain uses TRBV20-1 and TRBJ2-7, with D uncertain. Germline CDR1 DFQATT, CDR2 SNEGSKA (reference sequence). The CDR3 has 13 amino acids. Trimming stripped 1 base from V and 0 bases from J, with 7 bases between. The CDR3 spells CSARAPGSYEQYF. CDR3 bases: TGCAGTGCTAGAGCCCCCGGCTCCTACGAGCAGTACTTC.

This sequence joins TRBV5-5 and TRBJ1-1; 8 bases align to TRBD1. Germline-derived CDR1 and CDR2 are SGHKS and YYEKEE (reference sequence). The CDR3 is made up of 14 amino acids. Losses at the gene ends were 4 bases for V and 7 bases for J; bases not matched to a gene: 9. CDR3 nucleotides: TGTGCCAGCAGCCTTTACAGGGGGACGAGTGAAGCTTTCTTT. Translated, it gives CASSLYRGTSEAFF.

This chain connects TRBV7-8 to TRBJ2-2, with D possibly TRBD1 on 6 matching bases. Germline V gene lookup returns CDR1 SGHVS and CDR2 FQNEAQ. Trimming removed 5 bases from V and 5 bases from J, with 9 bases in between. CDR3 length: 13 amino acids. The CDR3 protein is CASSAGQTGELFF. For the CDR3, the DNA is TGTGCCAGCAGCGCCGGACAGACCGGGGAGCTGTTTTTT.

This clonotype has only a few counts. The rearrangement links TRBV12-3 or TRBV12-4 to TRBJ1-1, with a weak D call TRBD1 (5 bases). This CDR3 comprises 13 residues. V was cut by 4 bases and J by 1 base, with 7 bases left in between. The CDR3 bases are TGTGCCAGCAGTTCCGGACAGAACACTGAAGCTTTCTTT. It codes for CASSSGQNTEAFF.

This clonotype turned up a few times. The chain couples TRBV10-3 to TRBJ1-6, with TRBD1 identical over 9 bases. The CDR3 is 14 amino acids. V lost 5 bases, J lost 11 bases, and 7 bases stayed unmatched. Germline loops: CDR1 ENHRY, CDR2 SYGVKD. The CDR3 DNA reads TGTGCCATCAGTCAGGACAGGGGCGGTACACCCCTCCACTTT. Amino acids: CAISQDRGGTPLHF.

This clonotype was found many times. This chain connects TRBV20-1 to TRBJ2-1; D remains unclear. V lost 6 bases and J lost 7, with 13 bases in between. Germline CDR1 reads DFQATT; CDR2 reads SNEGSKA (reference sequence). There are 12 residues in the CDR3. The CDR3 spells CSAPESPNEQFF. DNA for the CDR3: TGCAGTGCCCCGGAAAGCCCAAATGAGCAGTTCTTC.

The CDR3 bases are TGTGCCAGCAGTTTAAAGATAGGGGTTGGCTACACCTTC. This sequence encodes CASSLKIGVGYTF. J is TRBJ1-2 and V is TRBV12-3 or TRBV12-4; a weak D match, TRBD1 (5 bases). The CDR3 is made up of 13 amino acids. Between the trimmed V and J ends, which lost 2 bases and 7 bases, there was a span of 11 bases.

This clonotype showed up just a few times. The chain's CDR3 is CASSTPTSGIYNEQFF. DNA for the CDR3: TGCGCCAGCAGCACCCCGACTAGCGGGATTTACAATGAGCAGTTCTTC. This chain joins TRBV5-1 and TRBJ2-1; 11 bases are shared with TRBD2. The V segment lost 4 bases and the J segment 4 bases; nucleotides outside the gene matches: 7. CDR3 length: 16 amino acids. Germline loops: CDR1 SGHRS, CDR2 YFSETQ. Together with reference TRBV5-1 and TRBJ2-1, the CDR3 gives the full variable domain: KAGVTQTPRYLIKTRGQQVTLSCSPISGHRSVSWYQQTPGQGLQFLFEYFSETQRNKGNFPGRFSGRQFSNSRSEMNVSTLELGDSALYLCASSTPTSGIYNEQFFGPGTRLTVL.

The chain is built from TRBV5-1 and TRBJ2-5; possible D gene TRBD2, 6 bases. Germline V lookup: CDR1 SGHRS, CDR2 YFSETQ. Trimming stripped 0 bases from V and 1 base from J, with 13 bases between. The CDR3 consists of 16 residues. CDR3 in DNA: TGCGCCAGCAGCTTGGTTCCGTCGGGACTCCAAGAGACCCAGTACTTC. Its protein is CASSLVPSGLQETQYF. Full variable domain (rest looked up from reference TRBV5-1 and TRBJ2-5): KAGVTQTPRYLIKTRGQQVTLSCSPISGHRSVSWYQQTPGQGLQFLFEYFSETQRNKGNFPGRFSGRQFSNSRSEMNVSTLELGDSALYLCASSLVPSGLQETQYFGPGTRLLVL.